The rows below give T cell receptor beta chains drawn from one sample of a study of Ad26.COV2.S vaccination and SARS-CoV-2 variants. Sequenced by immunoSEQ multiplex PCR; TCRdb stores in-frame clones only, minus some. This sample yields around 340,000 clones, of which roughly 89% are seen a single time; about 5% belongs to the top ten. The sample was peripheral blood, taken in a trial of Ad26.COV2.S vaccine versus placebo. These receptors originate from a person aged 18 to 59 who received the Ad26.COV2.S COVID-19 vaccine or a placebo. The CDR3 runs from the conserved cysteine through the conserved F or W. The order of the fields is D gene, J gene, V gene, CDR3 DNA, CDR3 protein. The D gene is left open where the match is weak.

. | TRBJ1-2 | TRBV3-1/TRBV3-2 | TGTGCCAGCAGCCAAGGGGCAAGAAACTATGGCTACACCTTC | CASSQGARNYGYTF
TRBD1 | TRBJ1-6 | TRBV7-8 | TGTGCCAGCAGCCTCGGGACAGGGAAGGTTTCACCCCTCCACTTT | CASSLGTGKVSPLHF
. | TRBJ1-2 | TRBV6-6 | TGTGCCAGCAGTTACTCGGACTCCTTCTATGGCTACACCTTC | CASSYSDSFYGYTF
. | TRBJ2-5 | TRBV11-2 | TGTGCCAGCAGCTTAGGACTGGGGAGGGAGACCCAGTACTTC | CASSLGLGRETQYF
. | TRBJ2-3 | TRBV9 | TGTGCCAGCAGCGCCCCCGAGCCTGATACGCAGTATTTT | CASSAPEPDTQYF
TRBD2 | TRBJ2-5 | TRBV11-1 | TGTGCCAGCAGCTTAGAAGTAGCGGGGGGCCGGGAGACCCAGTACTTC | CASSLEVAGGRETQYF
TRBD1 | TRBJ2-5 | TRBV25-1 | TGTGCCAGCAGTGAAAGACAGGGCTACCAAGAGACCCAGTACTTC | CASSERQGYQETQYF
TRBD1 | TRBJ2-3 | TRBV5-4 | TGTGCCAGCAGCTTGGAGCTGGGGCAGGGGGCAGGGGATACGCAGTATTTT | CASSLELGQGAGDTQYF
. | TRBJ2-2 | TRBV6-2/TRBV6-3 | TGTGCCAGCAGTTACACAGGGAGAAGGGCCGGGGAGCTGTTTTTT | CASSYTGRRAGELFF
. | TRBJ1-1 | TRBV28 | TGTGCCAGCAGTTTATGGGGGACCGACGCTGAAGCTTTCTTT | CASSLWGTDAEAFF
TRBD1 | TRBJ1-2 | TRBV11-2 | TGTGCCAGCAACCGGGACAGGGGAGGCGGTGGCTACACCTTC | CASNRDRGGGGYTF